Given below is one T cell receptor (delta chain) in context. The target antigen is unknown. RNA was extracted from the cells and then reverse transcribed. CDR3 amplicons came from multiplex PCR with pooled V-gene forward and constant-region reverse primers. TCRdb reprocessed the multiplex PCR reads using CATT. The table includes roughly 56,000 delta-chain clones, roughly 16% detected once. The data were obtained in a study of Vδ1+ human thymocytes. After removal of 0 bases from V and 1 base from J, the junction contained 17 bases not matched to a gene. This CDR3 spans 21 amino acids. Germline V gene data show CDR1 as TSWWSYY and CDR2 as QGS. Study-level points and caveats: Thymic delta-chain repertoires held approximately 20% Vdelta2 sequences and few Vdelta3, despite high sort purity. Many TRG clonotypes were shared between donors; TRD repertoires were essentially private. Thymic TRG and TRD repertoires appeared highly polyclonal, with Gaussian CDR3 length distributions.

Sequencing was done on a sample of Vdelta1+ gamma-delta thymocytes from the thymus. Subset given: FACS-sorted CD3+ TCRalphabeta- TCRVdelta1+ TCRVdelta2- thymocytes. The gene calls are TRDV1 and TRDJ1; 10 positions match TRDD3. This TCR came from a girl under two years old who had congenital heart surgery. This CDR3 reads CALGELGGTYRGIRVTDKLIF. The CDR3 bases are TGTGCTCTTGGGGAACTAGGTGGAACCTACCGGGGGATACGTGTCACCGATAAACTCATCTTT.